This T cell receptor beta chain was obtained from a study of vaccination effects on CD4 cells after COVID-19. Prior to sequencing, the ViraFEST assay stimulated PBMC with viral peptide pools, which expanded the antigen-specific CD4+ T cells. Following culture for about 11 days, CD4+ T cells were isolated. It was two doses of either the BNT162b2 or mRNA-1273 vaccine that participants received. Negative nucleocapsid antibody tests before and after vaccination confirmed no previous SARS-CoV-2 infection. The culture medium for about 2 million PBMC per well included roughly 9.2 IU/ml IL-2 and around 10 ug/ml peptides. Researchers swapped half the medium for IL-2 medium on both days 3 and 7. Some clones are missing from TCRdb's copy, which holds only in-frame ones; the method was immunoSEQ multiplex PCR. Of about 66,000 clones listed, roughly three quarters were seen once; the top ten hold about 0.91%.

Overall study findings and caveats: No early post-infection timepoints were available in the study, which also included few convalescent patients.

This CDR3 is built from 16 residues. The germline CDR1 and CDR2 sequences are LGHNA and YSLEER. Trimming pared 2 bases from V and 2 bases from J, leaving 15 bases between. A few counts support this clone. Its antigen is not identified. The sequencing here drew on CD4+ T cells from PBMCs cultured with HCoV-OC43 spike peptides, taken after COVID-19 vaccination. Subset specified: HCoV-OC43 spike overlapping peptide pool stimulation. The receptor's source is a human donor who received a COVID-19 vaccine. The V call is TRBV4-3, the J call TRBJ1-1, with D perhaps TRBD1 (5 bases). CDR3 sequence: CASSQSRGPINTEAFF. CDR3 sequence (DNA): TGCGCCAGCAGCCAATCTAGGGGACCGATAAACACTGAAGCTTTCTTT.